The 31 T cell receptor beta chains below come from one sample, sequenced in a study of blood T cells in healthy people across ages. The use of a sample-barcoded 5' primer and a J-beta primer mix characterized a second PCR of about 6 to 12 cycles. TCRdb analysed the 5' RACE reads with MiXCR anew, one entry per CDR3 protein. This table has hundreds of thousands of distinct CDR3 sequences, around three fifths appearing once. The material sequenced was blood. Receptors were obtained from a middle-aged man in good health.

The chain recombines TRBV6-2 or TRBV6-3 with TRBJ2-3; no clear D. The CDR3 contains 13 residues. V shed 10 bases and J shed 3 bases, with 14 bases lying between them. Germline CDR1 reads MNHEY; CDR2 reads SVGEGT. The CDR3 DNA reads TGTGCCACTCAATCCGGGCCAACAGATACGCAGTATTTT. Encoded protein: CATQSGPTDTQYF.

The genes are TRBV29-1 and TRBJ2-1; D tentatively reads TRBD1 or TRBD2 (6 bases each). The CDR3 is 12 amino acids. Germline values: CDR1 SQVTM, CDR2 ANQGSEA. V dropped 6 bases and J dropped 4 bases, with 10 bases sitting between them. The CDR3 DNA reads TGCAGCGTCCAAGGGGGGTACAATGAGCAGTTCTTC. Translation gives CSVQGGYNEQFF.

A remark on this clonotype: One end of the junction does not line up with germline, which may come from a read error. J is TRBJ2-5 and V is TRBV11-2; 8 positions agree with TRBD1. This CDR3 spans 14 amino acids. The germline gives CDR1 SGHAT, CDR2 FQNNGV. The CDR3 region is CVSSLTQGGETQYF. The CDR3 nucleotides read TGTGTCAGCAGCTTAACACAGGGGGGAGAGACCCAGTACTTC.

The chain recombines TRBV7-3 with TRBJ2-3; 13 bases agree with TRBD2. Germline V gives CDR1 SGHTA, CDR2 FQGTGA. This CDR3 spans 16 amino acids. The V and J ends lost 5 bases and 4 bases, in that order; junction bases with no gene match: 6. The DNA for the CDR3 is TGTGCCAGCAGCCTGGGGACTAGCGGGACCTCAGATACGCAGTATTTT. It yields the protein CASSLGTSGTSDTQYF.

This chain joins TRBV7-2 and TRBJ2-7, with TRBD1 identical over 10 bases. The CDR3 loop spans 17 amino acids. CDR1 SGHTA and CDR2 FQGNSA come from the germline V gene. V was clipped by 3 bases and J by 0 bases; unmatched bases: 8. The CDR3 DNA reads as TGTGCCAGCAGCTTTGACCCCCGGGACAGGGGCTCCTACGAGCAGTACTTC. Its translation is CASSFDPRDRGSYEQYF.

The genes are TRBV5-1 and TRBJ1-5, with a tentative D call TRBD1 (6 bases). Germline-derived CDR1 and CDR2 are SGHRS and YFSETQ. This CDR3 has 15 amino acids. Trimming removed 4 bases at V and 2 bases at J, with 13 bases between. CDR3 residues: CASSEGGFGNQPQHF. CDR3 sequence (DNA): TGCGCCAGCAGCGAAGGGGGTTTTGGCAATCAGCCCCAGCATTTT.

This clonotype was counted between two and nine times. This chain links TRBV7-3 with TRBJ1-1, with D perhaps matching TRBD1 (5 bases). The CDR3 covers 14 residues. With 1 base removed from V and 4 bases from J, the gap between germline ends came to 10 bases. Per germline, CDR1 SGHTA and CDR2 FQGTGA. CDR3 nucleotide sequence: TGTGCCAGCAGCTTAAAGACCGGGGGCACTGAAGCTTTCTTT. Amino acids: CASSLKTGGTEAFF. Full variable domain (missing parts from reference TRBV7-3 and TRBJ1-1): GAGVSQTPSNKVTEKGKYVELRCDPISGHTALYWYRQSLGQGPEFLIYFQGTGAADDSGLPNDRFFAVRPEGSVSTLKIQRTERGDSAVYLCASSLKTGGTEAFFGQGTRLTVV.

CDR3 sequence reads: CASSLRAGAKDEQYF. In DNA, the CDR3 is TGTGCCAGCAGTTTAAGGGCAGGGGCGAAAGACGAGCAGTACTTC. The chain is built from TRBV28 and TRBJ2-7; a weak D match, TRBD1 (6 bases). The CDR3 has 15 amino acids. Germline V gives CDR1 MDHEN, CDR2 SYDVKM. The V gene lost 2 bases and the J gene lost 5 bases, with 16 bases spanning the gap.

This rearrangement joins TRBV20-1 to TRBJ2-1, with 8 bases identical to TRBD1. Germline V lookup: CDR1 DFQATT, CDR2 SNEGSKA (reference sequence). The CDR3 covers 14 residues. The V and J ends lost 3 bases and 5 bases, in that order; junction bases with no gene match: 6. The CDR3 is CSASRQGANNEQFF. CDR3 in DNA: TGCAGTGCTAGTCGGCAGGGGGCGAACAATGAGCAGTTCTTC.

V gene TRBV20-1 combines with J gene TRBJ1-1; possible D gene TRBD1, 6 bases. The CDR3 is made up of 13 amino acids. Germline CDR1 is DFQATT and CDR2 is SNEGSKA (reference sequence). V lost 6 bases and J lost 1, with 12 bases in between. CDR3 nucleotides: TGCAGTGCAGGCATGGGGGCGAACACTGAAGCTTTCTTT. This encodes CSAGMGANTEAFF.

This clonotype was found once. The chain recombines TRBV29-1 with TRBJ2-5; the match to TRBD2 covers 11 bases. The V gene's germline CDR1 is SQVTM and CDR2 ANQGSEA. Germline trimming cut 4 bases from V and 4 bases from J; bases unmatched to any gene: 8. The CDR3 is made up of 15 amino acids. CDR3 amino acids: CSVGNSGGAAETQYF. Here the CDR3 DNA reads TGCAGCGTTGGGAATAGCGGGGGGGCCGCAGAGACCCAGTACTTC.

This clonotype was seen only a few times. V gene TRBV4-3 combines with J gene TRBJ2-7, with D perhaps given as TRBD1 or TRBD2 (5 bases each). The germline V and J ends were trimmed by 1 base and 3 bases, with 13 bases remaining between them. Germline V lookup: CDR1 LGHNA, CDR2 YSLEER. The CDR3 runs to 15 residues. The CDR3 loop reads CASSQGAGTVYEQYF. DNA for the CDR3: TGCGCCAGCAGCCAAGGAGCCGGGACGGTCTACGAGCAGTACTTC.

V gene TRBV20-1 combines with J gene TRBJ2-1; no clear D gene. Germline CDR1 reads DFQATT; CDR2 reads SNEGSKA (reference sequence). The V gene lost 7 bases and the J gene lost 10 bases, with 14 bases spanning the gap. The CDR3 covers 11 residues. CDR3 sequence: CSVHLEWEQFF. CDR3 nucleotides: TGCAGTGTCCACCTCGAATGGGAGCAGTTCTTC.

Only one count was recorded for this clonotype. The chain links TRBV24-1 to TRBJ2-5, with 12 bases lining up with TRBD2. Germline V lookup: CDR1 KGHDR, CDR2 SFDVKD. The CDR3 covers 16 residues. V shed 3 bases, J shed 11 bases, and the junction held 12 bases outside the gene matches. The CDR3 loop is CATSDLAGGPLHEQYF. The CDR3 DNA is TGTGCCACCAGTGATCTAGCGGGAGGGCCACTGCATGAGCAGTACTTC.

The sample holds a few counts of this clonotype. The DNA for the CDR3 is TGTGCCAGCAGCGGGACCGAGAGTGGCTACACCTTC. Its translation: CASSGTESGYTF. The chain recombines TRBV25-1 with TRBJ1-2; D is possibly TRBD1 (5 bases). Germline lookup yields CDR1 MGHDK and CDR2 SYGVNS. Trimming pared 6 bases from V and 7 bases from J, leaving 12 bases between. This CDR3 is 12 amino acids long.

The chain joins TRBV30 to TRBJ2-5, with a weak D call TRBD2 (5 bases). The CDR3 length is 11 residues. Germline lookup yields CDR1 GTSNPN and CDR2 SVGIG (reference sequence). CDR3 amino acids: CAFGNQETQYF. CDR3 nucleotides: TGTGCTTTCGGGAATCAAGAGACCCAGTACTTC.

This rearrangement joins TRBV7-3 to TRBJ2-5; no firm D call. Germline lookup yields CDR1 SGHTA and CDR2 FQGTGA. Trimming took off 6 bases at V and 5 bases at J, with 25 bases between the two ends. This CDR3 is 17 amino acids long. CDR3 bases: TGTGCCAGCAGACTTCCTGCTAGTCTTATCCTTCGGGAGACCCAGTACTTC. Amino acids: CASRLPASLILRETQYF. Variable domain in full (rest from reference TRBV7-3 and TRBJ2-5): GAGVSQTPSNKVTEKGKYVELRCDPISGHTALYWYRQSLGQGPEFLIYFQGTGAADDSGLPNDRFFAVRPEGSVSTLKIQRTERGDSAVYLCASRLPASLILRETQYFGPGTRLLVL.

This clonotype was observed a handful of times. The rearrangement joins TRBV30 to TRBJ2-5, with D uncertain. Trimming left V 3 bases short and J 4 bases short, with 6 bases between. The germline CDR1 and CDR2 sequences are GTSNPN and SVGIG (reference sequence). This CDR3 is built from 11 residues. The DNA for the CDR3 is TGTGCCTGGAGGCAACCAGAGACCCAGTACTTC. It codes for CAWRQPETQYF.

The chain has TRBV11-3 and TRBJ2-7; no clear D gene. Germline V gene sequence: CDR1 SGHNT, CDR2 YENEEA. The CDR3 sequence is 14 residues long. V was clipped by 5 bases and J by 5 bases, with 16 bases between them. CDR3 DNA sequence: TGTGCCAGCAGCCGGGCCCCCTGGTCCAACGAGCAGTACTTC. It codes for CASSRAPWSNEQYF.

This clonotype was seen a handful of times. The chain links TRBV28 to TRBJ1-5; 9 nucleotides agree with TRBD1. The CDR3 totals 18 residues. V lost 6 bases and J lost 7; bases outside the gene matches: 19. The germline V gene has CDR1 MDHEN and CDR2 SYDVKM. CDR3 protein: CASRFQPFGQGLRQPQHF. The CDR3 DNA follows: TGTGCCAGCAGATTCCAACCTTTTGGACAGGGGCTCCGCCAGCCCCAGCATTTT. Together with reference TRBV28 and TRBJ1-5, the CDR3 gives the full variable domain: DVKVTQSSRYLVKRTGEKVFLECVQDMDHENMFWYRQDPGLGLRLIYFSYDVKMKEKGDIPEGYSVSREKKERFSLILESASTNQTSMYLCASRFQPFGQGLRQPQHFGDGTRLSIL.

This sequence joins TRBV20-1 and TRBJ2-1, with D unclear. The CDR3 has 14 residues. Trimming took off 6 bases at V and 6 bases at J, with 18 bases between the two ends. Germline CDR1 DFQATT, CDR2 SNEGSKA (reference sequence). CDR3 sequence: CSALVCVGANEQFF. The CDR3 region has the DNA TGCAGTGCCCTGGTTTGTGTGGGTGCCAATGAGCAGTTCTTC.

The chain recombines TRBV7-2 with TRBJ2-7; maybe TRBD1 (6 bases). CDR3 length: 14 amino acids. V lost 1 base and J lost 4, with 11 bases in between. Germline V lookup: CDR1 SGHTA, CDR2 FQGNSA. CDR3 amino acids: CASSLVSGQYEQYF. The DNA for the CDR3 is TGTGCCAGCAGCTTAGTTTCCGGACAGTACGAGCAGTACTTC.

The chain couples TRBV7-2 to TRBJ2-3; possibly TRBD1 or TRBD2 for D (5 bases each). V was trimmed by 1 base and J by 10 bases, leaving 21 bases between them. Germline V lookup: CDR1 SGHTA, CDR2 FQGNSA. The length of the CDR3 is 16 residues. CDR3: CASSLVGDPRMIAQYF. CDR3 nucleotides: TGTGCCAGCAGCTTAGTGGGGGACCCACGGATGATAGCGCAGTATTTT.

The chain carries TRBV6-2 or TRBV6-3 and TRBJ2-1; 11 bases line up with TRBD2. Germline V lookup: CDR1 MNHEY, CDR2 SVGEGT. This CDR3 contains 15 residues. After removal of 4 bases from V and 5 bases from J, the junction contained 4 bases not matched to a gene. CDR3 in DNA: TGTGCCAGCAGTTCACCGGGACTAGCGGACAATGAGCAGTTCTTC. Its translation: CASSSPGLADNEQFF.

The V gene is TRBV5-1, the J gene TRBJ2-1, with 11 bases fitting TRBD2. The CDR3 has 14 residues. The trim removed 4 bases at V and 10 bases at J, leaving 7 bases unmatched. Germline CDR1 SGHRS, CDR2 YFSETQ. CDR3 amino acids: CASSPGLAAPEQFF. CDR3 sequence (DNA): TGCGCCAGCAGCCCGGGACTAGCGGCCCCCGAGCAGTTCTTC.

The rearrangement links TRBV6-1 to TRBJ2-1; TRBD2 matches 14 bases. V lost 6 bases, J lost 0 bases, and 10 bases stayed unmatched. CDR1 and CDR2 from the germline V gene are MNHNS and SASEGT. The CDR3 is 19 residues long. CDR3 coding DNA: TGTGCCAGCAGGCCGGGACTAGCGGGAGCCCGGGGCTCCTACAATGAGCAGTTCTTC. It codes for CASRPGLAGARGSYNEQFF.

The gene calls are TRBV19 and TRBJ2-7; D remains ambiguous. The CDR3 consists of 14 residues. CDR1 and CDR2 from the germline V gene are LNHDA and SQIVND (reference sequence). Deletions cut 1 base from V and 2 bases from J, with 9 bases between. For the CDR3, the DNA is TGTGCCAGTAGTATAGGCCAACTAACCTACGAGCAGTACTTC. Its protein is CASSIGQLTYEQYF. Variable domain in full (rest from reference TRBV19 and TRBJ2-7): DGGITQSPKYLFRKEGQNVTLSCEQNLNHDAMYWYRQDPGQGLRLIYYSQIVNDFQKGDIAEGYSVSREKKESFPLTVTSAQKNPTAFYLCASSIGQLTYEQYFGPGTRLTVT.

This chain uses TRBV20-1 with TRBJ2-5; TRBD2 matches at 7 bases. V gave up 6 bases and J gave up 0 bases; unmatched junction bases: 10. CDR1 and CDR2 (germline): DFQATT, SNEGSKA (reference sequence). The CDR3 consists of 15 residues. This CDR3 is CSASLAEWYQETQYF. The CDR3 DNA follows: TGCAGTGCCTCGCTAGCGGAGTGGTACCAAGAGACCCAGTACTTC.

This clonotype was seen only a few times. One end of the junction is discordant with germline, which a read error may explain. The chain couples TRBV4-3 to TRBJ2-1; tentatively, D is TRBD2 (5 bases). The germline V gene encodes CDR1 LGHNA and CDR2 YSLEER. The CDR3 is 18 residues long. The chain's CDR3 is CASSQDSAQRRAYNEQFF. The DNA of the CDR3 is TGCGCCAGTAGCCAAGATAGTGCCCAGCGGAGAGCCTACAATGAGCAGTTCTTC.

The chain employs TRBV29-1 and TRBJ2-4; D is unresolved. The CDR3 loop spans 11 amino acids. CDR1 is SQVTM, CDR2 ANQGSEA, per germline. V lost 8 bases to trimming and J lost 7 bases, with 12 bases between them. The CDR3 protein is CSLRVGNIQYF. The CDR3 nucleotides read TGCAGCCTCCGAGTAGGGAACATTCAGTACTTC. Based on the CDR3 plus reference TRBV29-1 and TRBJ2-4, the full variable domain is SAVISQKPSRDICQRGTSLTIQCQVDSQVTMMFWYRQQPGQSLTLIATANQGSEATYESGFVIDKFPISRPNLTFSTLTVSNMSPEDSSIYLCSLRVGNIQYFGAGTRLSVL.

There are a few counts of this clonotype. One end of the junction is discordant with germline, which a read error may explain. The chain employs TRBV5-7 and TRBJ2-6, with 7 nucleotides matching TRBD1. TRBV5-7 is filed as an ORF, its function uncertain. This CDR3 is 17 amino acids long. The chain's CDR3 is CASRLGQILSGANVLTF. CDR3 bases: TGTGCCAGCAGGTTGGGACAGATCCTCTCTGGGGCCAACGTCCTGACTTTC.